This T cell receptor (beta chain) was captured by sequencing in a study of shared clonotypes between healthy human individuals. Study-wide points: Among non-shared clonotypes, generation probabilities were lower than among those shared by all four donors. Researchers found naive subsets generally carried larger estimated richness than memory subsets.

The study ran the assay at deep level. Several immunoSEQ 96-well plates shared each subset's DNA, each plate a replicate. Produced via immunoSEQ multiplex PCR; TCRdb's table is partial and in-frame only. The sample carries about 2,200,000 clones, more than 85% recorded once. Naive CD8 cells, CD45RO-negative and positively selected for CCR7, excluded terminally differentiated effector memory CD45RA+ cells. Trimming cost V 3 bases and J 4 bases, with 18 bases left between them. The germline V gene encodes CDR1 MGHRA and CDR2 YSYEKL. This CDR3 region has 16 residues. As regards this clone: The target antigen is unknown.

The TCR was taken from a man aged 18 to 29 in good health. Some clones in this sample may be carry-over from other donors' samples. The sequenced sample consisted of naive CD8+ T cells from PBMCs. The V call is TRBV4-1, the J call TRBJ1-2, with D maybe TRBD1 (5 bases). CDR3 in amino acids: CASSHAQRPGLYGYTF. As DNA, the CDR3 is TGCGCCAGCAGCCACGCCCAAAGGCCAGGGCTCTATGGCTACACCTTC.